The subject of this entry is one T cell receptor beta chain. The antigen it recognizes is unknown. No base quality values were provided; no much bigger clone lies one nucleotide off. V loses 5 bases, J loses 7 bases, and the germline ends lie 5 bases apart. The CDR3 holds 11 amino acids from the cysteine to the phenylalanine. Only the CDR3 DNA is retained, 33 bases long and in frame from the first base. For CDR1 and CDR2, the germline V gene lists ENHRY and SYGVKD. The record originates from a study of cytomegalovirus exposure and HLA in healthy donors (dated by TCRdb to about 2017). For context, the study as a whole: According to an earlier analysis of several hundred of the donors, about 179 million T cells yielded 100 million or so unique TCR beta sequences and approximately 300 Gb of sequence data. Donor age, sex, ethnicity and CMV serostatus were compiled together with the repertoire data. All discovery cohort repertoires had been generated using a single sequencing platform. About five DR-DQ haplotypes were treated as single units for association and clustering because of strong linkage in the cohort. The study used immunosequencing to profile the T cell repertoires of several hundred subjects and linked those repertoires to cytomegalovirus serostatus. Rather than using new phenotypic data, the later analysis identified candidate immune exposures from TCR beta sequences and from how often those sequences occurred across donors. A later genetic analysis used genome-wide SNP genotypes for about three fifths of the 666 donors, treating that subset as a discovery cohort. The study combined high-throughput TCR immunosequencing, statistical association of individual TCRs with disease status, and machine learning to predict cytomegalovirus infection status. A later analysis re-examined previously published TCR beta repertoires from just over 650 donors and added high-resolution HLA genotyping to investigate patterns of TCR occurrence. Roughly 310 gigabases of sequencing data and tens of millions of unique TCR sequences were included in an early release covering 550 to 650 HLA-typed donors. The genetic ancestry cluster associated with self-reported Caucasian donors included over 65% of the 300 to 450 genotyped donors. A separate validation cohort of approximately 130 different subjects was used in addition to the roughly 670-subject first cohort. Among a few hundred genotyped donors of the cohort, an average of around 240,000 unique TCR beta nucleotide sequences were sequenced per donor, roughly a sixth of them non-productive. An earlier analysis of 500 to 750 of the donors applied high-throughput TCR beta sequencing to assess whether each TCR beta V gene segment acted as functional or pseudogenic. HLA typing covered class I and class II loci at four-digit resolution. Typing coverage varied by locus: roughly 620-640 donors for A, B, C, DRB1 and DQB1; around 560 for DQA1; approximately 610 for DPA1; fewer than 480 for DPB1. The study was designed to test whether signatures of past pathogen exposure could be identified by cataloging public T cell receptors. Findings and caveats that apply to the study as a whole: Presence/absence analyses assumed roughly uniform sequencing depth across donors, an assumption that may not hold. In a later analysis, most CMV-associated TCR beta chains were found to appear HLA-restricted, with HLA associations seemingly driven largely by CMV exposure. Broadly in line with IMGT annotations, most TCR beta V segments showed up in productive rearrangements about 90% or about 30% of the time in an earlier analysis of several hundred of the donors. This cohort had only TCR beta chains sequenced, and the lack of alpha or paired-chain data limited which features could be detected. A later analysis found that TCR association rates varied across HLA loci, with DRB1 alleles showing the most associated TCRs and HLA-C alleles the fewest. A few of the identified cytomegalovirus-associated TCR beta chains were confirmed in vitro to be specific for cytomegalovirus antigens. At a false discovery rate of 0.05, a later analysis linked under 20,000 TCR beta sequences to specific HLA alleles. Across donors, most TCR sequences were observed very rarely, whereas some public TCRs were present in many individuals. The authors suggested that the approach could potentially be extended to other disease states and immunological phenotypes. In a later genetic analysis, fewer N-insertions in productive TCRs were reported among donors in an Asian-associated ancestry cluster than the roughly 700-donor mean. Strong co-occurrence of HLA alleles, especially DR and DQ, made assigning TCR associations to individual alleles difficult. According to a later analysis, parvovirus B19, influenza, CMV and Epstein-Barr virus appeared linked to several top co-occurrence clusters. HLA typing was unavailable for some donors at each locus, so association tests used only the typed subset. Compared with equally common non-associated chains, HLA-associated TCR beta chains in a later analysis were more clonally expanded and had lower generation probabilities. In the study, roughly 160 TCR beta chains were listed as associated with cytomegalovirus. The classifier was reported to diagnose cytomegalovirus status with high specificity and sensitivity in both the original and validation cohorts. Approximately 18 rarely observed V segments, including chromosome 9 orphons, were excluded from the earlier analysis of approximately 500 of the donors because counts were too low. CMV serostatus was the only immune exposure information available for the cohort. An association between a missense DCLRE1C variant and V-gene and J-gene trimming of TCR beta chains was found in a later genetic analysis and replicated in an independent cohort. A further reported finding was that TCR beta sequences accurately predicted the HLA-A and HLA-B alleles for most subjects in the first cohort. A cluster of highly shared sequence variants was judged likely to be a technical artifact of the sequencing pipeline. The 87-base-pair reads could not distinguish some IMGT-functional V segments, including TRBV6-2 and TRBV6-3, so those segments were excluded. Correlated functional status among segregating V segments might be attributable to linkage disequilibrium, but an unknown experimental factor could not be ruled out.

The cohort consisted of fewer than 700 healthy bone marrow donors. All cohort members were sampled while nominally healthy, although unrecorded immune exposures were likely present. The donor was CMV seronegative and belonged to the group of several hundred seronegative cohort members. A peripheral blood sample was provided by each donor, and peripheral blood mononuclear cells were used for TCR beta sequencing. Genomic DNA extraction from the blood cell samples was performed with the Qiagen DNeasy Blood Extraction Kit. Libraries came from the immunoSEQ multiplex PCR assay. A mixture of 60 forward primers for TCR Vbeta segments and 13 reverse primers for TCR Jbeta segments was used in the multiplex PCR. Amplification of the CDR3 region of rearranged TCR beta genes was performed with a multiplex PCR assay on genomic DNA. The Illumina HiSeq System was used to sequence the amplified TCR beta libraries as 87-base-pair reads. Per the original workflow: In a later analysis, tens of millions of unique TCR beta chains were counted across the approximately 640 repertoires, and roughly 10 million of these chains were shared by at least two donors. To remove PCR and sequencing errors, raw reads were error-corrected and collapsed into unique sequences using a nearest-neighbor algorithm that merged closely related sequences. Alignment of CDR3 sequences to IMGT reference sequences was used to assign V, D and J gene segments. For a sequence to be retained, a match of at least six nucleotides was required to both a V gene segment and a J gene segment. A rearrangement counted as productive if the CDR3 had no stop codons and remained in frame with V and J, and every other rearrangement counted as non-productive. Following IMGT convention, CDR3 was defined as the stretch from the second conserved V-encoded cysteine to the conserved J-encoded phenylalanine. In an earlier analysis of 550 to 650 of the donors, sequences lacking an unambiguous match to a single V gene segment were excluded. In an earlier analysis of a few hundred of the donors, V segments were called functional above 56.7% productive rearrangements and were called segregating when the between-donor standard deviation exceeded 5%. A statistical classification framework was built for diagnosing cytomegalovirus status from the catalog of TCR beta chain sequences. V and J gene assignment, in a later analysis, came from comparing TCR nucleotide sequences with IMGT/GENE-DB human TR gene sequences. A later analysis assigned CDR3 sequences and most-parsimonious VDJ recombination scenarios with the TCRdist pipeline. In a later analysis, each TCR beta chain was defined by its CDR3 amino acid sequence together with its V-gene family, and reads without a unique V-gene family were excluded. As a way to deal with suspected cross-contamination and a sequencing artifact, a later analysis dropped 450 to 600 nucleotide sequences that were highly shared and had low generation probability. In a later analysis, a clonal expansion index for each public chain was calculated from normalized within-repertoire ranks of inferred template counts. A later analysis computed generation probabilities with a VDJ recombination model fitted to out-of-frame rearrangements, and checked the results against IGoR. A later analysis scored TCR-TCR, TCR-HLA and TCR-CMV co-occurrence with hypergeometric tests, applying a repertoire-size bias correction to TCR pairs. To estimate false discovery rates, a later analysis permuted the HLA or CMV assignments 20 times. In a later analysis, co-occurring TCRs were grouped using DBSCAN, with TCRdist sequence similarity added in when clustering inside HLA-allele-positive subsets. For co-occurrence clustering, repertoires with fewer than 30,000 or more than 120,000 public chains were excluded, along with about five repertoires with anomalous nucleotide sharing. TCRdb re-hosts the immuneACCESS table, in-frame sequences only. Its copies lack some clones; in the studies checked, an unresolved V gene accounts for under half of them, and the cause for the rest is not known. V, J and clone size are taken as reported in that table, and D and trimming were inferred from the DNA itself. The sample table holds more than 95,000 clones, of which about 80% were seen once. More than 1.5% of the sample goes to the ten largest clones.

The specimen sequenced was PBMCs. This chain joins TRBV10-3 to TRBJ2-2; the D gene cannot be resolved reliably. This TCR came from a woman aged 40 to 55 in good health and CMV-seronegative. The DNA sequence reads TGTGCCATCAGTCCCGGCGGGGAGCTGTTTTTT. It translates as CAISPGGELFF.